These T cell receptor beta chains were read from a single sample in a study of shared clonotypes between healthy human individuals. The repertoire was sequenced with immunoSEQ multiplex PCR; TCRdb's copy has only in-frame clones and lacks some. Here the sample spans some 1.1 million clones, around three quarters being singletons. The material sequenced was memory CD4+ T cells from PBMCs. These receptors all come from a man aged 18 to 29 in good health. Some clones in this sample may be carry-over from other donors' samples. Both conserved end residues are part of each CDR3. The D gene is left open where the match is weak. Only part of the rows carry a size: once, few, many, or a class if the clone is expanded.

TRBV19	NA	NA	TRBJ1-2	CASSIFSGESYGYTF	TGTGCCAGTAGTATCTTTTCAGGGGAGTCTTATGGCTACACCTTC
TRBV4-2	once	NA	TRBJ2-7	CASSGPTTDSYEQYF	TGTGCCAGCAGCGGACCTACGACTGACTCCTACGAGCAGTACTTC
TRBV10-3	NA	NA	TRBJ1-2	CAISESSGGGNYGYTF	TGTGCCATCAGTGAGTCGTCGGGAGGAGGGAACTATGGCTACACCTTC
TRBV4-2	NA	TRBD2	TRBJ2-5	CASSLAGLAGGTETQYF	TGTGCCAGCAGCTTGGCTGGACTAGCGGGAGGAACTGAGACCCAGTACTTC
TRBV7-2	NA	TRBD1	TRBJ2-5	CASSVNRDRGQVETQYF	TGTGCCAGCAGCGTCAACCGGGACAGGGGGCAGGTCGAGACCCAGTACTTC
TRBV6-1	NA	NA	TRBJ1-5	CASRGSRYSNQPQHF	TGTGCCAGCAGGGGGAGCCGGTATAGCAATCAGCCCCAGCATTTT
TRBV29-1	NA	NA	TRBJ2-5	CSVRFQETQYF	TGCAGCGTTCGGTTCCAAGAGACCCAGTACTTC
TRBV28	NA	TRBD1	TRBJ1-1	CASRQGLNTEAFF	TGTGCCAGCCGACAGGGTTTGAACACTGAAGCTTTCTTT
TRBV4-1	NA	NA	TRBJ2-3	CASSLAQGSTDTQYF	TGCGCCAGCAGCCTAGCCCAGGGGAGCACAGATACGCAGTATTTT
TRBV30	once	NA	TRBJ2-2	CAWSVLRGAGELFF	TGTGCCTGGAGTGTACTCCGGGGTGCCGGGGAGCTGTTTTTT
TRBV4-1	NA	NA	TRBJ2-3	CASSQGRLRGFPDTQYF	TGCGCCAGCAGCCAGGGAAGACTCAGAGGTTTTCCAGATACGCAGTATTTT
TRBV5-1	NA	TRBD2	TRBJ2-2	CASSLRGRDTGELFF	TGCGCCAGCAGCTTGCGGGGGAGGGACACCGGGGAGCTGTTTTTT
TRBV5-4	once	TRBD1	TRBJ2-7	CASSAGTGSFYEQYF	TGTGCCAGCAGCGCCGGGACAGGGAGCTTCTACGAGCAGTACTTC
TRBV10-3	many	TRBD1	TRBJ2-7	CAINRDRGYEQYF	TGTGCCATCAATCGAGACAGGGGGTACGAGCAGTACTTC
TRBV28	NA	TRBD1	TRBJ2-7	CASTEPQGINQQYF	TGTGCCAGCACTGAACCACAGGGGATAAATCAGCAGTACTTC
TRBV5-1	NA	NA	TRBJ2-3	CASSLETRAGFTDTQYF	TGCGCCAGCAGCTTGGAGACCCGGGCGGGATTCACAGATACGCAGTATTTT
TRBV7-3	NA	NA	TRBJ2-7	CASSLNGGASSYEQYF	TGTGCCAGCAGCTTGAACGGCGGGGCTAGCTCCTACGAGCAGTACTTC
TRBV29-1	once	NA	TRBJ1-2	CSVEGLAGANYGYTF	TGCAGCGTTGAAGGGCTCGCAGGTGCTAACTATGGCTACACCTTC
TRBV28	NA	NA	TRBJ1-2	CASSFTGIFGYTF	TGTGCCAGCAGTTTTACAGGGATTTTTGGCTACACCTTC
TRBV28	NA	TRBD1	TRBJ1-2	CASSPWTGFGYTF	TGTGCCAGCAGCCCCTGGACAGGGTTCGGCTACACCTTC
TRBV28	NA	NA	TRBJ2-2	CASSPPRGNTGELFF	TGTGCCAGCAGCCCCCCGCGGGGCAACACCGGGGAGCTGTTTTTT
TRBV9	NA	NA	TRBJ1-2	CASEGTGNYGYTF	TGTGCCAGCGAGGGTACAGGGAACTATGGCTACACCTTC
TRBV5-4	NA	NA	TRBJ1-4	CASSGGGTPATNEKLFF	TGTGCCAGCAGTGGGGGGGGGACACCTGCAACTAATGAAAAACTGTTTTTT
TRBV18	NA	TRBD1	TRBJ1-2	CASEEGQGHGYTF	TGTGCCAGCGAGGAGGGACAGGGTCACGGCTACACCTTC
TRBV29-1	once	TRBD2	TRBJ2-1	CSVYQGTSGRGEQFF	TGCAGCGTTTACCAGGGGACTAGCGGGAGGGGTGAGCAGTTCTTC